A selection of T cell receptor beta chains follows, all from one sample in a study of control samples from healthy donors and cancer patients. Clones were read by immunoSEQ multiplex PCR, and TCRdb kept only the in-frame ones, dropping some. The table includes tens of thousands of clones, over 75% detected once. Specimen: PBMCs. The receptors here all came from a woman aged 45-65 years with head and neck cancer. Both conserved end residues are part of each CDR3. A D gene is named only where the DNA matches it firmly. The listing skips clone size in some rows; elsewhere it reads once, few, many or a size class.

v_gene	j_gene	abundance	d_gene	CDR3nt	CDR3aa
TRBV7-2	TRBJ2-2	-	-	TGTGCCAGCAGCTCCCGGACAGCCACCGGGGAGCTGTTTTTT	CASSSRTATGELFF
TRBV19	TRBJ2-3	-	-	TGTGCCAGTACCTCGGGACGGTTCACAGATACGCAGTATTTT	CASTSGRFTDTQYF
TRBV3-1/TRBV3-2	TRBJ1-6	-	-	TGTGCCAGCAGCCGTACAGCGGATTCACCCCTCCACTTT	CASSRTADSPLHF
TRBV7-2	TRBJ1-2	-	-	TGTGCCAGCAGTTTAAGACAGGCTGCTAACTATGGCTACACCTTC	CASSLRQAANYGYTF
TRBV30	TRBJ1-2	once	-	TGTGCCTGGAGGCCACTGACAGAAGCTAACTATGGCTACACCTTC	CAWRPLTEANYGYTF
TRBV7-6	TRBJ2-2	-	TRBD1	TGTGCCAGCAGCTCCGGACAGGGGGGCACCGGGGAGCTGTTTTTT	CASSSGQGGTGELFF
TRBV28	TRBJ1-1	-	-	TGTGCCAGCAGTTTATGGGGGGAGAACACTGAAGCTTTCTTT	CASSLWGENTEAFF
TRBV10-3	TRBJ1-1	-	TRBD1	TGTGCCATCGGGAGGGACAGGGGACAGAACACTGAAGCTTTCTTT	CAIGRDRGQNTEAFF
TRBV28	TRBJ2-7	-	-	TGTGCCAGCAGTTTGGGGACTTCTAAACACCTTGGGGTAACCTACGAGCAGTACTTC	CASSLGTSKHLGVTYEQYF
TRBV4-1	TRBJ2-7	few	-	TGCGCCAGCAGCCAAGAAGAGGGCAGCTCCTACGAGCAGTACTTC	CASSQEEGSSYEQYF
TRBV18	TRBJ1-1	-	-	TGTGCCAGCTCACCCTCACAGGCGGCCGGGCGTGGTTCGTCGGCTGAAGCTTTCTTT	CASSPSQAAGRGSSAEAFF
TRBV6-2/TRBV6-3	TRBJ2-3	-	TRBD2	TGTGCCAGCAGCAACGGACTAGCATTGGGCCTCACAGATACGCAGTATTTT	CASSNGLALGLTDTQYF
TRBV12-3/TRBV12-4	TRBJ1-1	-	-	TGTGCCAGCAGTTTTAGGGGGAACACTGAAGCTTTCTTT	CASSFRGNTEAFF
TRBV14	TRBJ2-7	-	-	TGTGCCAGCAGCCAACAATTACTAGACGAGCAGTACTTC	CASSQQLLDEQYF
TRBV5-1	TRBJ2-2	-	-	TGCGCCAGCAGCTTAGGGGACCGGGGCACCGGGGAGCTGTTTTTT	CASSLGDRGTGELFF
TRBV1	TRBJ2-1	-	-	TGCACCAGCAGCCAAGATGAGCTAGGACCGGAGGGGAATGAGCAGTTCTTC	CTSSQDELGPEGNEQFF
TRBV6-1	TRBJ1-3	few	-	TGTGCCAGCAGTGAATGGGTGACAGTAGTAAACACCATATATTTT	CASSEWVTVVNTIYF
TRBV5-1	TRBJ2-1	-	TRBD1	TGCGCCAGCAGCGGAAACTACCCGGGACAGGGCTATTTCTCCTACAATGAGCAGTTCTTC	CASSGNYPGQGYFSYNEQFF
TRBV5-1	TRBJ2-2	-	TRBD1	TGCGCCAGCAGCTTGGCCGGGTCAGGGGGCACCGGGGAGCTGTTTTTT	CASSLAGSGGTGELFF
TRBV7-9	TRBJ1-5	-	-	TGTGCCAGCAGCGACGGGAACAGACAAAATCAGCCCCAGCATTTT	CASSDGNRQNQPQHF
TRBV5-1	TRBJ2-3	-	-	TGCGCCAGCAGCTGGGACACAGATACGCAGTATTTT	CASSWDTDTQYF
TRBV4-2	TRBJ2-7	-	-	TGTGCCAGCAGCCAAGATGCAGGGCGGGAGCAGTACTTC	CASSQDAGREQYF
TRBV11-3	TRBJ1-3	-	-	TGTGCCAGCAGCTTAGAGTCGGGAAACACCATATATTTT	CASSLESGNTIYF
TRBV28	TRBJ2-7	-	-	TGTGCCAGCAAAGAGGGGACGTTTGCCTACGAGCAGTACTTC	CASKEGTFAYEQYF
TRBV7-2	TRBJ2-7	-	-	TGTGCCAGCAGCTTCTCGAGGCGGTACGAGCAGTACTTC	CASSFSRRYEQYF
TRBV5-1	TRBJ2-5	-	TRBD2	TGCGCCAGCAGCTTGGGGGAGGGGACCCAGTACTTC	CASSLGEGTQYF
TRBV6-4	TRBJ2-3	-	-	TGTGCCAGCAGTGACTCTGTCGGGGGCACAGATACGCAGTATTTT	CASSDSVGGTDTQYF
TRBV18	TRBJ2-1	few	-	TGTGCCAGCTCACCACCCCAGTCAAGCTCCTACAATGAGCAGTTCTTC	CASSPPQSSSYNEQFF
TRBV30	TRBJ1-4	-	TRBD1	TGTGCCTGGGATATGGACAGGGGAGTACGGCGCGGTGAAAAACTGTTTTTT	CAWDMDRGVRRGEKLFF
TRBV5-6	TRBJ1-6	-	TRBD1	TGTGCCAGCAGCCCGGGACAGGGTAATTCACCCCTCCACTTT	CASSPGQGNSPLHF
TRBV2	TRBJ1-2	-	-	TGTGCCAGCAGTGTCTCGGCGTTCGATGGCTACACCTTC	CASSVSAFDGYTF
TRBV10-2	TRBJ1-3	-	-	TGCGCCAGCAGTGAAAGGGGGGGAAACACCATATATTTT	CASSERGGNTIYF
TRBV28	TRBJ1-4	-	-	TGTGCCAGCAGTTTAGCCGGCTCTAATGAAAAACTGTTTTTT	CASSLAGSNEKLFF
TRBV2	TRBJ1-1	-	-	TGTGCCAGCACCCCAGTATACGGGAACACTGAAGCTTTCTTT	CASTPVYGNTEAFF
TRBV6-5	TRBJ2-5	-	TRBD1	TGTGCCAGCGACAGGGGGAGGGAGACCCAGTACTTC	CASDRGRETQYF
TRBV30	TRBJ1-1	-	-	TGTGCCTGGAGTGTACGGGCGAGCAGAAACACTGAAGCTTTCTTT	CAWSVRASRNTEAFF
TRBV6-5	TRBJ1-1	-	-	TGTGCCAGCAGACTCAGGGGTCGGAGCACTGAAGCTTTCTTT	CASRLRGRSTEAFF
TRBV28	TRBJ1-2	-	-	TGTGCCAGCGGAGTACCTAACTATGGCTACACCTTC	CASGVPNYGYTF
TRBV7-2	TRBJ2-7	-	-	TGTGCCAGCAGCTTAGACAGGGGAGGCGCCTACGAGCAGTACTTC	CASSLDRGGAYEQYF
TRBV28	TRBJ2-1	-	-	TGTGCCAGCAGTCGAACTAGTCTTCGTCAGCAGTTCTTC	CASSRTSLRQQFF
TRBV18	TRBJ2-5	few	-	TGTGCCAGCTCATCCCTGTACCAAGAGACCCAGTACTTC	CASSSLYQETQYF
TRBV15	TRBJ1-6	-	-	TGTGCCACCAGCATTTCGTCAAATTCACCCCTCCACTTT	CATSISSNSPLHF
TRBV9	TRBJ2-1	-	TRBD2	TGTGCCAGCAGCCCTAACACGTCCCCGGGACTACCCCATGAGCAGTTCTTC	CASSPNTSPGLPHEQFF
TRBV7-8	TRBJ2-2	-	-	TGTGCCAGCAGCCTCCGGGACGACTCGAACACCGGGGAGCTGTTTTTT	CASSLRDDSNTGELFF
TRBV5-1	TRBJ2-3	-	TRBD2	TGCGCCAGCAGCTTGGTAGCGGGGGGCCGTTTGGCAGATACGCAGTATTTT	CASSLVAGGRLADTQYF
TRBV19	TRBJ2-1	-	-	TGTGCCAGTAGTATCTCAGCGGCCTGGAGCTCCTACAATGAGCAGTTCTTC	CASSISAAWSSYNEQFF
TRBV2	TRBJ1-2	-	TRBD1	TGTGCCAGCAGGAAAGGAGACAGGGCCCTCAGTGGCTATGGCTACACCTTC	CASRKGDRALSGYGYTF
TRBV2	TRBJ1-6	-	-	TGTGCCAGCAGTGACAGGGGTCTGAATAATTCACCCCTCCACTTT	CASSDRGLNNSPLHF
TRBV3-1/TRBV3-2	TRBJ2-1	-	TRBD2	TGTGCCAGCAGCCATTCCAGCGGGGGGGGCAATGAGCAGTTCTTC	CASSHSSGGGNEQFF
TRBV19	TRBJ1-3	once	TRBD1	TGTGCCAGTAGTTTCGCCGGGACAGGGGGAAGTATTAACGGAAACACCATATATTTT	CASSFAGTGGSINGNTIYF
TRBV7-9	TRBJ2-7	once	-	TGTGCCAGCAGCGAGGGCACAGGGACACTTTCTGGCGAGCAGTACTTC	CASSEGTGTLSGEQYF
TRBV6-6	TRBJ1-4	-	-	TGTGCCAGCAGTTACGGGCAGGGAGCGGGCGAAAAACTGTTTTTT	CASSYGQGAGEKLFF